The 26 T cell receptor beta chains presented below share a single source sample, sequenced in a study of CD8 T cells in ankylosing spondylitis. Regarding the study as a whole: Made up of fewer than ten highly homologous variants, a TCR beta motif appeared characteristic of ankylosing spondylitis blood.

TCRdb fed the 5' RACE reads into MiXCR, producing one record per CDR3 protein. Found here are about 220,000 distinct CDR3 sequences, 6% to 8.5% of them singletons; the top ten hold more than 13%. Antigens of these TCRs are unknown. The material sequenced was blood, either unsorted or a sorted T cell fraction (not recorded which). The receptors were gathered from a male donor with ankylosing spondylitis.

There are many counts of this clonotype. The rearrangement links TRBV5-6 to TRBJ2-2, with TRBD1 matching 8 bases. J was trimmed by 3 bases and V by 0 bases; bases with no gene match: 4. Germline V gene data show CDR1 as SGHDT and CDR2 as YYEEEE. The CDR3 contains 16 residues. This CDR3 reads CASSLATDRDTGELFF. DNA for the CDR3: TGTGCCAGCAGCTTGGCAACGGACAGGGACACCGGGGAGCTGTTTTTT.

The V and J genes are TRBV19 and TRBJ2-1; TRBD2 matches at 8 bases. V was clipped by 3 bases and J by 1 base; unmatched bases: 5. Germline V CDR1 and CDR2: LNHDA, SQIVND (reference sequence). This CDR3 comprises 16 residues. CDR3 region: CASSIIASGSYNEQFF. For the CDR3, the DNA is TGTGCCAGTAGTATTATAGCTAGCGGGTCCTACAATGAGCAGTTCTTC.

This clonotype was seen repeatedly, ten times or more. The chain carries TRBV3-1 and TRBJ2-7; no reliable D call. There are 12 residues in the CDR3. V dropped 8 bases and J dropped 6 bases, with 14 bases sitting between them. The germline CDR1 and CDR2 sequences are LGHDT and YNNKEL (reference sequence). CDR3 in DNA: TGTGCCAGCGGTTCCTTAGGGCGCGAGCAGTACTTC. Protein sequence: CASGSLGREQYF.

The V gene is TRBV5-4, the J gene TRBJ2-1; 8 positions agree with TRBD2. Germline CDR1 and CDR2: SGHNT and YYREEE (reference sequence). There are 14 residues in the CDR3. V was pared by 4 bases and J by 10 bases, with 10 bases of the junction left unmatched. CDR3 loop: CASSPLGTSGEQFF. In DNA, the CDR3 is TGTGCCAGCAGCCCTCTCGGAACTAGCGGCGAGCAGTTCTTC.

This clonotype has a count of ten or more. The chain is built from TRBV6-5 and TRBJ2-1; 7 bases fit TRBD2. The trim removed 5 bases at V and 3 bases at J, leaving 7 bases unmatched. Germline-derived CDR1 and CDR2 are MNHEY and SVGAGI. The CDR3 runs 15 residues. For the CDR3, the DNA is TGTGCCAGCAGTCACAGACTAGCTAACTACAATGAGCAGTTCTTC. Translated: CASSHRLANYNEQFF.

This clonotype was observed many times. This rearrangement joins TRBV12-3 or TRBV12-4 to TRBJ2-7; 8 bases agree with TRBD1. Trimming at V came to 4 bases and at J to 0 bases, leaving 8 bases not matched to a gene. The CDR3 spans 16 residues. CDR3 in DNA: TGTGCCAGCAGTTCGGACAGGGTTCGGAGCTCCTACGAGCAGTACTTC. It is translated as CASSSDRVRSSYEQYF.

This clonotype was recorded a few times. The chain joins TRBV20-1 to TRBJ2-5; no clear D gene. The CDR3 is made up of 14 amino acids. CDR1 DFQATT and CDR2 SNEGSKA come from the germline V gene (reference sequence). V lost 4 bases, J lost 9 bases, and 21 bases lay in between. DNA for the CDR3: TGCAGTGCTAAGTCCAGTCCCCGGGTCTGGGCCCAGTACTTC. Translated, it gives CSAKSSPRVWAQYF.

Many counts were recorded for this clonotype. The chain links TRBV21-1 to TRBJ2-7; no check of the table's D call, TRBD1, against the DNA was made. TRBV21-1 is noted as a pseudogene. The CDR3 consists of 18 residues. CDR3 bases: TGTGCCAGCAACAAATCCTCAAACGGGGGACCTAACTCCTACGAGCAGTACTTC. Protein sequence: CASNKSSNGGPNSYEQYF.

Judged by abundance, this clonotype is medium-sized (0.01 to 0.1%). The V and J genes are TRBV4-3 and TRBJ1-2; TRBD1 agrees at 8 bases. V gave up 5 bases and J gave up 2 bases; unmatched junction bases: 7. CDR3 length equals 15 residues. Germline CDR1 reads LGHNA; CDR2 reads YSLEER. The chain's CDR3 is CASSAQRTGNYGYTF. The CDR3 bases are TGCGCCAGCAGCGCACAACGGACAGGGAACTATGGCTACACCTTC.

In this sample, this clonotype turned up many times. CDR3: CASSHSTGGSYNEQFF. The CDR3 region has the DNA TGTGCCAGCAGCCACTCGACAGGGGGCTCCTACAATGAGCAGTTCTTC. The V call is TRBV14, the J call TRBJ2-1; 9 bases fit TRBD1. V was clipped by 3 bases and J by 0 bases; unmatched bases: 3. CDR1 is SGHDN and CDR2 is FVKESK in the germline V gene. This CDR3 contains 16 residues.

The V call is TRBV4-3, the J call TRBJ2-7, with D perhaps matching TRBD1 or TRBD2 (5 bases each). Trimming left V 1 base short and J 0 bases short, with 13 bases between. This CDR3 comprises 16 residues. CDR1 is LGHNA and CDR2 is YSLEER in the germline V gene. The CDR3 sequence: CASSQGYGTTSYEQYF. CDR3 DNA: TGCGCCAGCAGCCAAGGATACGGGACCACCTCCTACGAGCAGTACTTC.

The sample holds many counts of this clonotype. The V gene is TRBV4-1, the J gene TRBJ2-7; D might be TRBD2 (6 bases). The CDR3 runs to 15 residues. The germline V gene encodes CDR1 MGHRA and CDR2 YSYEKL. Trimming left V 4 bases short and J 2 bases short, with 15 bases between. CDR3 DNA sequence: TGCGCCAGCAGCCCGCCGGGGGACGGGACCTACGAGCAGTACTTC. Translated: CASSPPGDGTYEQYF.

This clonotype was observed at least ten times. The genes are TRBV20-1 and TRBJ2-7, with a possible D match to TRBD2 (5 bases). Looked up from germline, CDR1 is DFQATT and CDR2 is SNEGSKA (reference sequence). This CDR3 comprises 15 residues. V was trimmed by 3 bases and J by 5 bases, leaving 20 bases between them. Here the CDR3 DNA reads TGCAGTGCTAGTTCTGAGGGAGTCATCCGGAACGAGCAGTACTTC. It translates to CSASSEGVIRNEQYF.

The table lists this clonotype with a few counts. The chain combines TRBV7-2 with TRBJ2-1; 13 bases are a match to TRBD2. The CDR3 totals 15 residues. Trimming removed 5 bases from V and 6 bases from J; junction bases left unmatched: 4. Germline V gene sequence: CDR1 SGHTA, CDR2 FQGNSA. The CDR3 nucleotides read TGTGCCAGCAGCGCTAGGACTAGCGGGAGCAATGAGCAGTTCTTC. This encodes CASSARTSGSNEQFF.

The table lists this clonotype with many counts. The chain couples TRBV2 to TRBJ1-5, with D maybe TRBD1 (6 bases). Between the trimmed V and J ends, which lost 5 bases and 0 bases, there was a span of 11 bases. The CDR3 has 15 amino acids. Looked up from germline, CDR1 is SNHLY and CDR2 is FYNNEI. The CDR3 protein is CASSPGTTSNQPQHF. DNA of the CDR3: TGTGCCAGCAGTCCCGGGACAACTAGCAATCAGCCCCAGCATTTT. Variable domain in full (rest from reference TRBV2 and TRBJ1-5): EPEVTQTPSHQVTQMGQEVILRCVPISNHLYFYWYRQILGQKVEFLVSFYNNEISEKSEIFDDQFSVERPDGSNFTLKIRSTKLEDSAMYFCASSPGTTSNQPQHFGDGTRLSIL.

The table lists this clonotype with many counts. The chain links TRBV7-6 to TRBJ2-1; D perhaps matches TRBD1 (6 bases). Looked up from germline, CDR1 is SGHVS and CDR2 is FNYEAQ. V was trimmed by 5 bases and J by 5 bases, leaving 22 bases between them. The CDR3 runs 17 residues. CDR3 residues: CASSGLGGKPPNNEQFF. The CDR3 bases are TGTGCCAGCAGCGGATTAGGGGGTAAGCCCCCCAACAATGAGCAGTTCTTC.

This clonotype has ten or more counts. The chain carries TRBV14 and TRBJ2-1; D is uncertain. The V gene lost 0 bases and the J gene lost 6 bases, with 15 bases spanning the gap. The germline gives CDR1 SGHDN, CDR2 FVKESK. The CDR3 spans 16 residues. Written as DNA, the CDR3 is TGTGCCAGCAGCCAAGAAGTGACGCACCTCACCAATGAGCAGTTCTTC. Translating gives CASSQEVTHLTNEQFF.

This clonotype was counted ten times or more. The chain links TRBV14 to TRBJ2-3; D gene unclear. The CDR3 runs to 16 residues. V was clipped by 4 bases and J by 5 bases, with 19 bases between them. CDR1 SGHDN and CDR2 FVKESK come from the germline V gene. The CDR3 DNA reads TGTGCCAGCAGCCGCAAAACCAATACTATCCGAGATACGCAGTATTTT. Protein: CASSRKTNTIRDTQYF.

The V call is TRBV4-2, the J call TRBJ2-1; 16 positions match TRBD2. Germline assignment: CDR1 LGHNA and CDR2 YNFKEQ. V was pared by 4 bases and J by 9 bases, with 6 bases of the junction left unmatched. The CDR3 consists of 16 residues. In nucleotides, the CDR3 is TGTGCCAGCAGCCGCACCGGGACTAGCGGGAGGGTTGAGCAGTTCTTC. This translates into CASSRTGTSGRVEQFF.

There are many counts of this clonotype. The gene calls are TRBV24-1 and TRBJ2-1; TRBD1 aligns across 7 bases. J was trimmed by 8 bases and V by 4 bases; bases with no gene match: 13. The CDR3 is made up of 16 amino acids. The germline V gene encodes CDR1 KGHDR and CDR2 SFDVKD. CDR3 in DNA: TGTGCCACCAGTGACCCCCTACAGGACAGGTACGATGAGCAGTTCTTC. Translating it yields CATSDPLQDRYDEQFF.

The chain employs TRBV6-5 and TRBJ2-3; 10 bases are shared with TRBD2. This CDR3 is 19 amino acids long. Germline trimming cut 0 bases from V and 1 base from J; bases unmatched to any gene: 10. CDR1 is MNHEY and CDR2 is SVGAGI in the germline V gene. In nucleotides, the CDR3 is TGTGCCAGCAGTTACTCGCACGGACTAGCGGAGATGGGCACAGATACGCAGTATTTT. Translating it yields CASSYSHGLAEMGTDTQYF.

In this sample, this clonotype turned up many times. The chain has TRBV7-9 and TRBJ2-1; 8 nucleotides align to TRBD2. CDR1 and CDR2 from the germline V gene are SEHNR and FQNEAQ (reference sequence). Trimming removed 3 bases from V and 2 bases from J; junction bases left unmatched: 9. This CDR3 spans 17 amino acids. CDR3 DNA sequence: TGTGCCAGCAGCTTTGCGGGGGGCTCAGGCACCTACAATGAGCAGTTCTTC. It translates to CASSFAGGSGTYNEQFF.

This clonotype was recorded at least ten times. This chain connects TRBV6-2 or TRBV6-3 to TRBJ2-5; a possible D gene is TRBD2 (7 bases). CDR3 length: 12 residues. The V end lost 6 bases, the J end lost 5 bases, and 10 bases lay between the germline ends. Germline values: CDR1 MNHEY, CDR2 SVGEGT. This CDR3 is CASRGGAETQYF. DNA for the CDR3: TGTGCCAGCAGGGGGGGGGCTGAGACCCAGTACTTC.

In its sample, this clonotype was seen many times. The chain is built from TRBV12-3 or TRBV12-4 and TRBJ1-5; tentatively, D is TRBD1 (5 bases). Trimming took 3 bases from V and 7 from J, leaving 13 bases between them. The CDR3 has 14 residues. The CDR3 loop is CASSFTAGRQPQHF. DNA of the CDR3: TGTGCCAGCAGTTTTACCGCAGGGAGGCAGCCCCAGCATTTT.

This clonotype was recorded many times. The V and J genes are TRBV12-3 or TRBV12-4 and TRBJ1-5, with a tentative D call TRBD1 (5 bases). The V end lost 4 bases, the J end lost 1 base, and 14 bases lay between the germline ends. CDR3 size: 16 residues. The CDR3 reads CASSSTRVGSNQPQHF. The CDR3 bases are TGTGCCAGCAGTTCGACCAGGGTCGGGAGCAATCAGCCCCAGCATTTT.

This clonotype was counted many times. This chain links TRBV27 with TRBJ2-2; no clear D gene. The CDR3 runs 13 residues. V lost 2 bases, J lost 6 bases, and 7 bases lay in between. Germline V lookup: CDR1 MNHEY, CDR2 SMNVEV (reference sequence). DNA for the CDR3: TGTGCCAGCAGTTTACAGGTACCCGGGGAGCTGTTTTTT. This codes for CASSLQVPGELFF.